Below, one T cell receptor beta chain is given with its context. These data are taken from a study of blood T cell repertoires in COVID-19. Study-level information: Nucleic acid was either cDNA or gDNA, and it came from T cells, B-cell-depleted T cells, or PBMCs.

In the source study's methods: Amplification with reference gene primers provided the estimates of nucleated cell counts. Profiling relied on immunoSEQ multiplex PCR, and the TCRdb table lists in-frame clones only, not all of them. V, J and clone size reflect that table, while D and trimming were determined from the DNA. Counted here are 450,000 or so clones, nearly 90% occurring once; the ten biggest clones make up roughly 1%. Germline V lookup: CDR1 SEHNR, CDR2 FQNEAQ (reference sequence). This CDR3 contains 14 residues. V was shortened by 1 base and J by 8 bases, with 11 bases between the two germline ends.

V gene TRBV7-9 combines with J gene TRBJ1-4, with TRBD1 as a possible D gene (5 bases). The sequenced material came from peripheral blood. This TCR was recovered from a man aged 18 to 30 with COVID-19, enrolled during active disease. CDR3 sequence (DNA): TGTGCCAGCAGCTTAGATCCCCAGGGCGAAAAACTGTTTTTT. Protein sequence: CASSLDPQGEKLFF.